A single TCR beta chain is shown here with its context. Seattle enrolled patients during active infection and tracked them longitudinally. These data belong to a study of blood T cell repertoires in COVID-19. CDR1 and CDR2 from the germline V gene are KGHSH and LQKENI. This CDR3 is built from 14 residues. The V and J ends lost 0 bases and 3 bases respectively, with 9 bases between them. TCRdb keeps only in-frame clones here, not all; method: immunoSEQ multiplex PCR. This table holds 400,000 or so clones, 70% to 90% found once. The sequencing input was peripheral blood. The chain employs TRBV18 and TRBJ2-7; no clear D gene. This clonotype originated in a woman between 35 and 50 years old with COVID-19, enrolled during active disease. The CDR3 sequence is CASSPPVSDYEQYF. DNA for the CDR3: TGTGCCAGCTCACCACCGGTTAGTGACTACGAGCAGTACTTC.